This TCR beta chain was profiled in a study of blood T cell repertoires in COVID-19 (TCRdb year 2020). Background on the whole study: Samples covering the acute and convalescent phases of COVID-19 were provided by collaborators in the United States, Italy and Spain. Samples came from the ongoing ImmuneRACE study (first 160 participants) plus 1,254 subjects from 6 global collaborators. A freely available public database, intended as a resource for researchers studying the immune response to SARS-CoV-2, is where the repertoires were released. Where available, HLA class I and class II types were taken from metadata supplied by the sample provider and were not determined by assay-based typing. Subjects who had been exposed to COVID-19, were actively infected with it, or had recovered from it provided the deeply sampled blood TCRbeta repertoires that made up the dataset. The prospective study material was composed of cDNA or gDNA derived from T cells, B-cell-depleted T cells, or PBMCs. Sample metadata almost always included a de-identified subject ID, COVID-19 status, age in years and sex.

On this clone: Which antigen it targets is not known. No qualities accompany the bases; no much larger clone lies one base away.

TCRbeta CDR3 regions were amplified from genomic DNA using the immunoSEQ Assay, a bias-controlled multiplex PCR. The authors' analysis ran thus. Nucleated cell counts per sample were estimated from amplification of reference gene primers within the assay. To quantify the absolute abundance of each unique TCRbeta CDR3 rearrangement, sequence reads were collapsed and filtered. For each sample, productive Simpson clonality was calculated as the square root of Simpson's diversity index over productive rearrangements. Here the immuneACCESS table is served through TCRdb, limited to in-frame sequences with V and J called. Missing clones are a known gap in these copies; in checked studies unresolved V genes cover under half, and the rest lacks a known reason. V, J and clone size derive from that table, while D and trimming were established from the DNA sequence. A total of about 160,000 clones appear in this sample, 80% to 90% of them only once. Of the sample, roughly 2.8% is held by the ten largest clones.

The CDR1 and CDR2 encoded by the germline V gene are MNHNS and SASEGT. V trim: 4 bases; J trim: 2 bases; unmatched bases: 11. The CDR3 covers 19 residues, taking in both the cysteine and the phenylalanine. CDR3 DNA is the only sequence kept; it has 57 bases, read in frame from the first base. The paper as a whole reports these results and caveats: The amount of clinical and demographic metadata varied by source and participant and was provided uncurated.

Collaborating institutions collected whole blood in K2EDTA tubes following their own protocols. For TCRbeta analysis, collaborators shipped samples as frozen whole blood, isolated PBMCs, or DNA extracted from either of those sample types. This receptor chain uses TRBV6-1 and TRBJ2-6, with 10 bases aligning to TRBD1. Sequencing was performed on peripheral blood. This clonotype was sampled from a man aged 55 to 70 with acute or convalescent COVID-19. The CDR3: CASSGSSDRGLAGANVLTF. The base sequence is TGTGCCAGCAGTGGTTCATCGGACAGGGGGTTGGCTGGGGCCAACGTCCTGACTTTC.